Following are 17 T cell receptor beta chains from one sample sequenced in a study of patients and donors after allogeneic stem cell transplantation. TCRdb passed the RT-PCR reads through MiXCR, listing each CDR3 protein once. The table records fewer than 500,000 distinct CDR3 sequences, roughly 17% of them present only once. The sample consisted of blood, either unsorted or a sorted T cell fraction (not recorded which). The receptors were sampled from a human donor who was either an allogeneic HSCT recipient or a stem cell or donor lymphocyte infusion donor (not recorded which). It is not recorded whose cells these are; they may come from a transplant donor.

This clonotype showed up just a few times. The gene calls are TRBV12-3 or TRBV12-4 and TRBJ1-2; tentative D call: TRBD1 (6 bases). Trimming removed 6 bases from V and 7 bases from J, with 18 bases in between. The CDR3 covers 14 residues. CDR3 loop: CASRPWGTPVGYTF. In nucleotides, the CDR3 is TGTGCCAGCAGACCTTGGGGGACACCCGTTGGCTACACCTTC.

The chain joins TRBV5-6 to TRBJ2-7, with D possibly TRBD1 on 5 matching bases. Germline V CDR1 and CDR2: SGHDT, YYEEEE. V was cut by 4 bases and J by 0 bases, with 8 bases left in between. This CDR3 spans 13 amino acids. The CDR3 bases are TGTGCCAGCAGCATGGACATCTCCTACGAGCAGTACTTC. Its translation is CASSMDISYEQYF.

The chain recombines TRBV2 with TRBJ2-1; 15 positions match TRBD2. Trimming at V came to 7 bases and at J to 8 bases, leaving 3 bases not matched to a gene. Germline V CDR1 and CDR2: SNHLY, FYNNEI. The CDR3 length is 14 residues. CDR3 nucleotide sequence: TGTGCCAGCACCGGACTAGCGGGGGGGCATGAGCAGTTCTTC. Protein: CASTGLAGGHEQFF. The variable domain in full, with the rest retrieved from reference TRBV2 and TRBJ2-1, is EPEVTQTPSHQVTQMGQEVILRCVPISNHLYFYWYRQILGQKVEFLVSFYNNEISEKSEIFDDQFSVERPDGSNFTLKIRSTKLEDSAMYFCASTGLAGGHEQFFGPGTRLTVL.

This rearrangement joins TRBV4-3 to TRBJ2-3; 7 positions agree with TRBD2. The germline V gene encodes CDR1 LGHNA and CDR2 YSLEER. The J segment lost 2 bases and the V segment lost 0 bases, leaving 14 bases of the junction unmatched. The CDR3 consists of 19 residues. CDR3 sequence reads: CASSQESVSAGIYTDTQYF. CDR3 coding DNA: TGCGCCAGCAGCCAAGAGAGCGTTTCAGCGGGGATTTACACAGATACGCAGTATTTT.

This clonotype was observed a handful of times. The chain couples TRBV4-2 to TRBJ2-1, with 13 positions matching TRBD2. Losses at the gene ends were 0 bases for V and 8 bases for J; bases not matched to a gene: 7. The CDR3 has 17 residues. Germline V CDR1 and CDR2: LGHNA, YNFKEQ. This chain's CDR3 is CASSQDRTSGSWDEQFF. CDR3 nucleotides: TGTGCCAGCAGCCAAGACCGGACTAGCGGGAGTTGGGATGAGCAGTTCTTC.

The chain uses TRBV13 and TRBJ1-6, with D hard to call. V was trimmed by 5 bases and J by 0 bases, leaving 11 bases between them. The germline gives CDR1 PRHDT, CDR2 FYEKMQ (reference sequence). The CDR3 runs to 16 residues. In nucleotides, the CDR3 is TGTGCCAGCAGCGACGGGATCAGCTCCTATAATTCACCCCTCCACTTT. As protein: CASSDGISSYNSPLHF.

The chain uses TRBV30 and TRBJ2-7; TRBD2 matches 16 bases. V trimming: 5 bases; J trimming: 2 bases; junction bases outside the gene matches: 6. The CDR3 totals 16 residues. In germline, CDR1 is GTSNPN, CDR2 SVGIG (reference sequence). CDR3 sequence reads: CAWSGTSGGATYEQYF. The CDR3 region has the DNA TGTGCCTGGTCCGGGACTAGCGGGGGGGCGACCTACGAGCAGTACTTC. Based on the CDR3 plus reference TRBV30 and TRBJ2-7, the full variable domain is SQTIHQWPATLVQPVGSPLSLECTVEGTSNPNLYWYRQAAGRGLQLLFYSVGIGQISSEVPQNLSASRPQDRQFILSSKKLLLSDSGFYLCAWSGTSGGATYEQYFGPGTRLTVT.

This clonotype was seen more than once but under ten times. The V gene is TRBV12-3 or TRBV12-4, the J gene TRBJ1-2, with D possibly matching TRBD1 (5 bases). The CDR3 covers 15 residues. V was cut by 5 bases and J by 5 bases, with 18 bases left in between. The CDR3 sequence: CASSPTPRGEYGYTF. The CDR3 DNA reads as TGTGCCAGCAGTCCGACCCCGAGGGGAGAATATGGCTACACCTTC.

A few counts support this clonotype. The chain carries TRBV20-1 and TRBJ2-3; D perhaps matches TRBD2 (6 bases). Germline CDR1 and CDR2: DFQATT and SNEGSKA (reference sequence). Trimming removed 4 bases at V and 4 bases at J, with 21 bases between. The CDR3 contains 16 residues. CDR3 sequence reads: CSATERRGKGPDTQYF. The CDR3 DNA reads TGCAGTGCTACAGAGAGGAGGGGAAAGGGACCAGATACGCAGTATTTT.

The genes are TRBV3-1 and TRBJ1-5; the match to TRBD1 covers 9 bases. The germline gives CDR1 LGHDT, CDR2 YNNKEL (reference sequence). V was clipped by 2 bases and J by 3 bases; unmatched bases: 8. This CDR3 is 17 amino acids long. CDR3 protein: CASSQSLDRGLNQPQHF. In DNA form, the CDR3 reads TGTGCCAGCAGCCAAAGCCTGGACAGGGGACTCAATCAGCCCCAGCATTTT.

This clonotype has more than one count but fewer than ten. CDR3 amino acids: CASSQDMGSPYEQYF. The DNA for the CDR3 is TGCGCCAGCAGCCAAGATATGGGTTCCCCCTACGAGCAGTACTTC. V and J are TRBV4-1 and TRBJ2-7, with no clear D. The CDR3 loop spans 15 amino acids. Per the germline V gene, CDR1 is MGHRA and CDR2 is YSYEKL. The V and J ends lost 0 bases and 2 bases respectively, with 11 bases between them.

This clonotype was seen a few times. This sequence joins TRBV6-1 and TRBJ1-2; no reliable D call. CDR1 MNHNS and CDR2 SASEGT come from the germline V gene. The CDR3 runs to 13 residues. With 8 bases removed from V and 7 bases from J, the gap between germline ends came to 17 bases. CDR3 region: CASGRERLGGYTF. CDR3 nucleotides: TGTGCCAGCGGCCGGGAGAGGCTCGGTGGCTACACCTTC.

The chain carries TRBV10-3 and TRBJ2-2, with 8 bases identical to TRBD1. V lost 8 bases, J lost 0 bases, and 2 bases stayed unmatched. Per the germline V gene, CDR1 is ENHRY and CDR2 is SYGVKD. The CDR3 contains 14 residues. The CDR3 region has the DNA TGTGCCATCCTCAGGGGGCCGAACACCGGGGAGCTGTTTTTT. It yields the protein CAILRGPNTGELFF.

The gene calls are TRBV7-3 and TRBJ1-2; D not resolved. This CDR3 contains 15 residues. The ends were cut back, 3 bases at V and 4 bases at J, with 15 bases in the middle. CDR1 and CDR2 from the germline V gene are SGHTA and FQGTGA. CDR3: CASSFSVRPSYGYTF. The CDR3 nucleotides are TGTGCCAGCAGCTTCTCTGTCAGGCCCTCCTATGGCTACACCTTC.

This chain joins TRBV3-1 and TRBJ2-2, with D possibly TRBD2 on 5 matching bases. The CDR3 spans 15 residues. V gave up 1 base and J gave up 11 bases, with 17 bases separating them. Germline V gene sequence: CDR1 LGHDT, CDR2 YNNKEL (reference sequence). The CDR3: CASSQVETRGFELFF. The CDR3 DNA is TGTGCCAGCAGCCAAGTTGAGACCCGGGGATTTGAGCTGTTTTTT.

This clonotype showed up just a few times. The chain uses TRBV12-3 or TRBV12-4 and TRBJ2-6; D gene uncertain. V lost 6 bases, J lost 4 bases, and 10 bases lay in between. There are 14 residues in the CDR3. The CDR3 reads CASRSAGGANVLTF. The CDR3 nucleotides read TGTGCCAGCAGGAGCGCCGGGGGGGCCAACGTCCTGACTTTC.

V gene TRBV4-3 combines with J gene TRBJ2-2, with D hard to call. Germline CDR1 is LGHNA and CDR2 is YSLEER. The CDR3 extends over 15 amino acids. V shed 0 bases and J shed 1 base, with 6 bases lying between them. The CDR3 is CASSQDHENTGELFF. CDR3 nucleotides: TGCGCCAGCAGCCAAGATCACGAGAACACCGGGGAGCTGTTTTTT.